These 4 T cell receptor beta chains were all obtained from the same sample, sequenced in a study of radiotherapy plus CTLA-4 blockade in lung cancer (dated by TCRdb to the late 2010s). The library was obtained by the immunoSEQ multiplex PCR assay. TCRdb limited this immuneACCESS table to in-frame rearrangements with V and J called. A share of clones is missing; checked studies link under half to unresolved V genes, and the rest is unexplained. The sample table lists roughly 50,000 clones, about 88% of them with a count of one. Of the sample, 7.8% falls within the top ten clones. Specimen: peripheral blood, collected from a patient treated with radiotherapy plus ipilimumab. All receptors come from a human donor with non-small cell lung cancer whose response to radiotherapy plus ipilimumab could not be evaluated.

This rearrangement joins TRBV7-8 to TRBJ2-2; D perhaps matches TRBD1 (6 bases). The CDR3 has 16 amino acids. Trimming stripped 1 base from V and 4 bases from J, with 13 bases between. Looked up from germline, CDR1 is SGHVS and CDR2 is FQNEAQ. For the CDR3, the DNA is TGTGCCAGCAGCTTAGTGGCAGGGGCCCTCACCGGGGAGCTGTTTTTT. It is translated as CASSLVAGALTGELFF.

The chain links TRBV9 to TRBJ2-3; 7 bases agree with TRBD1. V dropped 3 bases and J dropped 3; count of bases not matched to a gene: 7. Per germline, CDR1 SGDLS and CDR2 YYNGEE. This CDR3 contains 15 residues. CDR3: CASSARQGWTDTQYF. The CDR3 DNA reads TGTGCCAGCAGCGCCCGACAGGGATGGACAGATACGCAGTATTTT.

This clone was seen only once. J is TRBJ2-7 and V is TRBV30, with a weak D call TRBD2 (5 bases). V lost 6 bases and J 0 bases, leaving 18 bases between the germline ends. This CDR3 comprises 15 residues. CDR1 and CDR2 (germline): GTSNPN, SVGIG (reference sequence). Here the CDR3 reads CACLPLGGHSYEQYF. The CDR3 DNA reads TGTGCCTGTTTACCCTTGGGCGGGCACTCCTACGAGCAGTACTTC.

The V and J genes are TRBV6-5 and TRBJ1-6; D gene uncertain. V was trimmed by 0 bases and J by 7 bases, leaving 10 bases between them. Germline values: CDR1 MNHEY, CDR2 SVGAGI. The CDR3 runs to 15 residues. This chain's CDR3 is CASSYSTRRNSPLHF. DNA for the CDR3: TGTGCCAGCAGTTACTCGACACGGAGGAATTCACCCCTCCACTTT.